Listed here are 26 T cell receptor beta chains from one sample, sequenced in a study of blood T cell repertoires in COVID-19. Repertoires were generated with immunoSEQ multiplex PCR, while TCRdb's copy carries only in-frame clones and drops some. This sample has 200,000 to 250,000 clones, with 85% to 90% found just once. Sequencing used peripheral blood. Receptors originate from an older woman with active or convalescent COVID-19.

V usage is TRBV6-5 and J usage is TRBJ1-4; no definite D call. The CDR3 runs 14 residues. CDR1 MNHEY and CDR2 SVGAGI come from the germline V gene. Trimming shortened V by 4 bases and J by 7 bases, and 13 bases separated the two germline ends. The CDR3 protein is CASSSPRQGEKLFF. CDR3 DNA: TGTGCCAGCAGTTCTCCTCGACAAGGTGAAAAACTGTTTTTT.

This chain joins TRBV4-2 and TRBJ2-3, with D maybe TRBD2 (7 bases). The CDR3 has 20 amino acids. The germline V gene has CDR1 LGHNA and CDR2 YNFKEQ. V was clipped by 3 bases and J by 2 bases, with 27 bases between them. CDR3 bases: TGTGCCAGCAGCCAGACCCCTCGGGGGCGCGGGGGCCTCTCCACAGATACGCAGTATTTT. Its translation: CASSQTPRGRGGLSTDTQYF.

This clone occurred once. This sequence joins TRBV19 and TRBJ2-1, with D perhaps matching TRBD2 (6 bases). The germline gives CDR1 LNHDA, CDR2 SQIVND (reference sequence). V lost 6 bases and J 7 bases, leaving 13 bases between the germline ends. This CDR3 region has 13 residues. The CDR3 DNA is TGTGCCAGTAGAGCCCCTCGGGGGAATGAGCAGTTCTTC. It specifies CASRAPRGNEQFF.

J is TRBJ2-3 and V is TRBV5-4; 9 nucleotides match TRBD1. The CDR3 runs to 19 residues. Germline V gene lookup returns CDR1 SGHNT and CDR2 YYREEE (reference sequence). Trimming removed 5 bases from V and 2 bases from J; junction bases left unmatched: 18. The CDR3 region has the DNA TGTGCCAGCAGTTTAAGTACCCCGTCGGGACAGGGAATCACAGATACGCAGTATTTT. Its protein is CASSLSTPSGQGITDTQYF.

This sequence joins TRBV6-4 and TRBJ2-1; TRBD1 might be the D (5 bases). Germline V gives CDR1 MRHNA, CDR2 SNTAGT. V lost 4 bases, J lost 7 bases, and 11 bases lay in between. The CDR3 is 13 residues long. The CDR3, as DNA: TGTGCCAGCAGTGGCCAGGGCAAGAATGAGCAGTTCTTC. It translates to CASSGQGKNEQFF.

The rearrangement uses TRBV11-2 and TRBJ2-7; 8 bases agree with TRBD2. CDR3 size: 15 residues. V lost 3 bases, J lost 6 bases, and 10 bases stayed unmatched. Germline values: CDR1 SGHAT, CDR2 FQNNGV. The CDR3 loop reads CASSLGTRSPAEQYF. Here the CDR3 DNA reads TGTGCCAGCAGCTTGGGGACTAGATCCCCCGCCGAGCAGTACTTC.

The CDR3 nucleotides are TGTGCCAGCAGTCCCGACAGGGCAAATTCACCCCTCCACTTT. Amino acids: CASSPDRANSPLHF. V usage is TRBV27 and J usage is TRBJ1-6, with 7 bases aligning to TRBD1. Germline loops: CDR1 MNHEY, CDR2 SMNVEV (reference sequence). The CDR3 extends over 14 amino acids. The ends lost 5 bases at V and 7 bases at J; junction bases unmatched: 5.

The rearrangement joins TRBV7-8 to TRBJ2-3; tentative D call: TRBD2 (7 bases). This CDR3 has 16 residues. Germline V gene data show CDR1 as SGHVS and CDR2 as FQNEAQ. Trimming left V 5 bases short and J 6 bases short, with 21 bases between. The CDR3 loop is CASSAGRGGRGDTQYF. The CDR3, as DNA: TGTGCCAGCAGCGCCGGAAGGGGGGGCCGTGGGGATACGCAGTATTTT.

The CDR3 nucleotides read TGTGCCAGCAGCGTTAGGGGGGACAGGGGTGCCGGGGAGCTGTTTTTT. Its protein is CASSVRGDRGAGELFF. The V call is TRBV9, the J call TRBJ2-2; 10 nucleotides align to TRBD1. There are 16 residues in the CDR3. After removal of 2 bases from V and 6 bases from J, the junction contained 7 bases not matched to a gene. Per the germline V gene, CDR1 is SGDLS and CDR2 is YYNGEE.

The chain couples TRBV19 to TRBJ2-1; a possible D gene is TRBD2 (6 bases). CDR3 length: 15 amino acids. Deletions cut 3 bases from V and 4 bases from J, with 13 bases between. Germline CDR1 and CDR2: LNHDA and SQIVND (reference sequence). DNA of the CDR3: TGTGCCAGTAGTATTAGGAGGGGAACTTACAATGAGCAGTTCTTC. This gives the protein CASSIRRGTYNEQFF. Using reference TRBV19 and TRBJ2-1 for the parts outside the CDR3, the full variable domain is DGGITQSPKYLFRKEGQNVTLSCEQNLNHDAMYWYRQDPGQGLRLIYYSQIVNDFQKGDIAEGYSVSREKKESFPLTVTSAQKNPTAFYLCASSIRRGTYNEQFFGPGTRLTVL.

V gene TRBV7-8 combines with J gene TRBJ1-1; D perhaps matches TRBD1 (5 bases). The germline V and J ends were trimmed by 2 bases and 11 bases, with 18 bases remaining between them. CDR1 is SGHVS, CDR2 FQNEAQ, per germline. CDR3 length: 14 residues. CDR3 bases: TGTGCCAGCAGCTTACAAGGAGGGACCGTCCAGGCTTTCTTT. This sequence encodes CASSLQGGTVQAFF.

The CDR3 spells CASSLMGQTYGYTF. The CDR3 bases are TGTGCCAGCAGCCTAATGGGACAGACCTATGGCTACACCTTC. The chain links TRBV11-2 to TRBJ1-2; TRBD1 matches at 7 bases. The CDR3 consists of 14 residues. Per germline, CDR1 SGHAT and CDR2 FQNNGV. The ends lost 5 bases at V and 4 bases at J; junction bases unmatched: 7.

The chain combines TRBV19 with TRBJ1-3; a possible D gene is TRBD1 (5 bases). Germline assignment: CDR1 LNHDA and CDR2 SQIVND (reference sequence). The CDR3 has 14 amino acids. Trimming removed 3 bases at V and 8 bases at J, with 14 bases between. CDR3 sequence: CASSIMEGPHTIYF. In DNA, the CDR3 is TGTGCCAGTAGTATTATGGAGGGACCGCACACCATATATTTT.

This rearrangement joins TRBV10-3 to TRBJ2-7; 9 bases agree with TRBD1. This CDR3 has 13 amino acids. The V gene end was trimmed by 8 bases and the J gene end by 2 bases; junction bases not matched to a gene: 4. CDR1 ENHRY and CDR2 SYGVKD come from the germline V gene. CDR3 nucleotide sequence: TGTGCCATCGGGACAGGGTCAACCTACGAGCAGTACTTC. Its protein product is CAIGTGSTYEQYF.

The chain joins TRBV12-3 or TRBV12-4 to TRBJ1-1; D is ambiguous. V lost 5 bases and J lost 3, with 7 bases in between. This CDR3 spans 12 amino acids. The CDR3 nucleotides read TGTGCCAGCAGTATCTCAGACACTGAAGCTTTCTTT. This gives the protein CASSISDTEAFF.

The V and J genes are TRBV12-3 or TRBV12-4 and TRBJ1-5; D is possibly TRBD1 (5 bases). The CDR3 has 13 residues. Deletions cut 11 bases from V and 9 bases from J, with 20 bases between. The chain's CDR3 is CASKREPGMPQHF. The CDR3 DNA is TGTGCCTCCAAGCGGGAACCAGGGATGCCCCAGCATTTT.

This clone was seen only once. The chain employs TRBV9 and TRBJ2-3, with 8 bases matching TRBD2. This CDR3 has 14 amino acids. CDR1 and CDR2 (germline): SGDLS, YYNGEE. The ends lost 7 bases at V and 3 bases at J; junction bases unmatched: 7. CDR3 DNA: TGTGCCAGCCAGGAGACTAGCGTTACAGATACGCAGTATTTT. Its protein product is CASQETSVTDTQYF.

This chain connects TRBV3-1 (or the pseudogene TRBV3-2) to TRBJ2-1, with a weak D call TRBD1 (6 bases). The CDR3 has 18 residues. Between the trimmed V and J ends, which lost 0 bases and 6 bases, there was a span of 21 bases. Germline CDR1 is LGHDT and CDR2 is YNNKEL (reference sequence). The CDR3 bases are TGTGCCAGCAGCCAAGAAAACGACCCCCCGACAGGTCGCAATGAGCAGTTCTTC. Amino acid sequence: CASSQENDPPTGRNEQFF.

The CDR3 nucleotides read TGTGCCAGTCTAGCGGGGGGGGGAGATACGCAGTATTTT. Protein sequence: CASLAGGGDTQYF. V gene TRBV3-1 (or the pseudogene TRBV3-2) combines with J gene TRBJ2-3, with 12 bases lining up with TRBD2. The trim removed 9 bases at V and 5 bases at J, leaving 3 bases unmatched. The CDR3 contains 13 residues. Germline CDR1 and CDR2: LGHDT and YNNKEL (reference sequence).

The J gene is TRBJ1-1, the V gene TRBV15; the D is unclear. Trimming stripped 9 bases from V and 1 base from J, with 15 bases between. This CDR3 region has 14 residues. Germline V gene sequence: CDR1 LNHNV, CDR2 YYDKDF (reference sequence). CDR3 amino acids: CATLGGRTNTEAFF. The CDR3 region has the DNA TGTGCCACACTCGGAGGACGGACGAACACTGAAGCTTTCTTT.

V gene TRBV4-1 combines with J gene TRBJ1-5; tentatively, D is TRBD1 (6 bases). Germline CDR1 reads MGHRA; CDR2 reads YSYEKL. The CDR3 runs 15 residues. Trimming took off 1 base at V and 2 bases at J, with 9 bases between the two ends. The chain's CDR3 is CASSQGPGGNQPQHF. The CDR3 bases are TGCGCCAGCAGCCAAGGTCCAGGGGGCAATCAGCCCCAGCATTTT.

V usage is TRBV7-9 and J usage is TRBJ1-6, with a tentative D call TRBD1 (5 bases). Germline V gene sequence: CDR1 SEHNR, CDR2 FQNEAQ (reference sequence). With 1 base removed from V and 8 bases from J, the gap between germline ends came to 15 bases. The CDR3 has 16 residues. The CDR3 reads CASSLVNPGGDSPLHF. Here the CDR3 DNA reads TGTGCCAGCAGCTTAGTGAACCCGGGGGGTGATTCACCCCTCCACTTT.

CDR3 region: CATSDFHTGIYGYTF. In DNA, the CDR3 is TGTGCCACCAGTGATTTCCACACAGGGATCTATGGCTACACCTTC. The chain has TRBV24-1 and TRBJ1-2; perhaps TRBD1 as D (6 bases). V was cut by 1 base and J by 4 bases, with 12 bases left in between. Germline CDR1 is KGHDR and CDR2 is SFDVKD. This CDR3 spans 15 amino acids.

The chain carries TRBV11-2 and TRBJ1-4; 9 bases align to TRBD1. CDR1 and CDR2 from the germline V gene are SGHAT and FQNNGV. V lost 2 bases to trimming and J lost 0 bases; unmatched junction nucleotides: 7. The CDR3 length is 18 residues. The CDR3 here is CASSLQGTGTATNEKLFF. The CDR3, as DNA: TGTGCCAGCAGCTTACAAGGGACAGGGACAGCAACTAATGAAAAACTGTTTTTT. Looking up the rest from reference TRBV11-2 and TRBJ1-4 gives the full variable domain: EAGVAQSPRYKIIEKRQSVAFWCNPISGHATLYWYQQILGQGPKLLIQFQNNGVVDDSQLPKDRFSAERLKGVDSTLKIQPAKLEDSAVYLCASSLQGTGTATNEKLFFGSGTQLSVL.

V gene TRBV2 combines with J gene TRBJ2-3; 8 bases fit TRBD2. This CDR3 has 17 residues. The V gene's germline CDR1 is SNHLY and CDR2 FYNNEI. The V segment lost 2 bases and the J segment 3 bases; nucleotides outside the gene matches: 10. This CDR3 is CASSESSGTSRTDTQYF. The CDR3 coding sequence is TGTGCCAGCAGTGAATCGTCTGGGACTAGTCGGACAGATACGCAGTATTTT.

The gene calls are TRBV5-1 and TRBJ1-1, with a tentative D call TRBD1 (5 bases). Germline lookup yields CDR1 SGHRS and CDR2 YFSETQ. V lost 3 bases, J lost 1 base, and 16 bases lay in between. There are 16 residues in the CDR3. The CDR3 is CASSSRQPDRNTEAFF. The CDR3 DNA reads TGCGCCAGCAGCTCCCGGCAGCCTGACAGGAACACTGAAGCTTTCTTT.